This T cell receptor (beta chain) appears in the sequencing data of a study of T cell responses to AZD1222 COVID-19 vaccine. About this clone itself: No antigen is known for it.

The assay was immunoSEQ multiplex PCR, and TCRdb's table has in-frame clones only and misses some. The sample lists 100,000 to 150,000 clones, about 92% occurring once. The CDR3 contains 12 residues. The V end was cut by 4 bases, the J end by 4 bases, with 7 bases between. Germline lookup yields CDR1 KGHDR and CDR2 SFDVKD. General study points: Baseline antibody screening turned up just a handful of seropositive AZD1222 recipients. Spike-wide vaccine-associated CD4 TCRs dominated at 160-218 and 743-854.

This TCR came from an adult in good health. The chain combines TRBV24-1 with TRBJ2-7; D is unresolved. The sample in question was peripheral blood, obtained on day 0 of AZD1222 vaccination. CDR3 residues: CATSDSEYEQYF. The CDR3 coding sequence is TGTGCCACCAGTGACTCAGAGTACGAGCAGTACTTC.